One and the same sample provided the 10 T cell receptor beta chains below, sequenced in a study of vaccination effects on CD4 cells after COVID-19. These TCRs' antigens remain unknown. Method: immunoSEQ multiplex PCR; TCRdb's copy keeps in-frame clones and lacks some. The sample has 20,000 to 25,000 clones; roughly three quarters are singletons. Before sequencing took place, the ViraFEST assay used viral peptide pools to expand antigen-specific CD4+ T cells. After less than twelve days in culture, the CD4+ T cells were isolated. Participants each got two BNT162b2 or mRNA-1273 vaccine doses. The starting material was CD4+ T cells from PBMCs cultured with SARS-CoV-2 spike peptides, obtained after COVID-19 vaccination. All receptors come from a human donor who received a COVID-19 vaccine.

V usage is TRBV12-3 or TRBV12-4 and J usage is TRBJ1-2, with unresolved D. There are 12 residues in the CDR3. Trimming left V 4 bases short and J 8 bases short, with 11 bases between. CDR3 region: CASSWEFLGYTF. The CDR3 nucleotides are TGTGCCAGCAGTTGGGAATTTTTGGGCTACACCTTC.

The chain has TRBV13 and TRBJ2-7, with D perhaps matching TRBD1 or TRBD2 (6 bases each). The CDR3 contains 18 residues. Germline values: CDR1 PRHDT, CDR2 FYEKMQ (reference sequence). V was pared by 1 base and J by 7 bases, with 26 bases between. This CDR3 is CASSLEGLYGRMTGEQYF. CDR3 in DNA: TGTGCCAGCAGCTTAGAAGGGTTGTACGGGAGAATGACAGGAGAGCAGTACTTC.

The V and J genes are TRBV7-9 and TRBJ1-2, with D unresolved. Trimming stripped 3 bases from V and 6 bases from J, with 11 bases between. Germline CDR1 SEHNR, CDR2 FQNEAQ (reference sequence). This CDR3 contains 13 residues. CDR3 protein: CASSFWTYDGYTF. CDR3 DNA: TGTGCCAGCAGCTTTTGGACGTACGATGGCTACACCTTC.

The rearrangement joins TRBV5-5 to TRBJ1-2, with D possibly TRBD1 on 5 matching bases. Trimming cost V 4 bases and J 4 bases, with 17 bases left between them. The CDR3 runs 15 residues. Germline assignment: CDR1 SGHKS and CDR2 YYEKEE (reference sequence). CDR3 protein: CASSPKTAASYGYTF. The CDR3 DNA is TGTGCCAGCAGCCCGAAGACAGCAGCAAGCTATGGCTACACCTTC.

The J gene is TRBJ1-2, the V gene TRBV6-2 or TRBV6-3; 8 nucleotides match TRBD1. There are 14 residues in the CDR3. The germline CDR1 and CDR2 sequences are MNHEY and SVGEGT. The junction had 9 bases not matched to a gene; V was cut back by 5 bases and J by 7 bases. Written as DNA, the CDR3 is TGTGCCAGCAGTGACCCCCCGACAGGGGTTGGCTACACCTTC. Amino acid sequence: CASSDPPTGVGYTF.

The CDR3 coding sequence is TGTGCCAGCAGCCAGACAGGGGGCTACTACGAGCAGTACTTC. Protein sequence: CASSQTGGYYEQYF. The rearrangement links TRBV3-1 (or the pseudogene TRBV3-2) to TRBJ2-7; 10 bases line up with TRBD1. The CDR3 is made up of 14 amino acids. Trimming at V came to 3 bases and at J to 3 bases, leaving 2 bases not matched to a gene. Germline V lookup: CDR1 LGHDT, CDR2 YNNKEL (reference sequence).

The table lists this clone with a few counts. The V and J genes are TRBV10-3 and TRBJ1-1, with D unclear. Per the germline V gene, CDR1 is ENHRY and CDR2 is SYGVKD. The V end lost 0 bases, the J end lost 4 bases, and 6 bases lay between the germline ends. CDR3 length: 13 residues. CDR3 sequence reads: CAISESGITEAFF. The CDR3 nucleotides read TGTGCCATCAGTGAGTCGGGGATCACTGAAGCTTTCTTT.

This chain joins TRBV5-1 and TRBJ2-7; the D gene is possibly TRBD2 (5 bases). CDR1 SGHRS and CDR2 YFSETQ come from the germline V gene. Trimming cost V 0 bases and J 2 bases, with 6 bases left between them. CDR3 length: 13 amino acids. The CDR3 nucleotides are TGCGCCAGCAGCTTGGAGGAGGCCTACGAGCAGTACTTC. This encodes CASSLEEAYEQYF.

V is TRBV29-1 and J is TRBJ2-3; D is possibly TRBD2 (5 bases). Per germline, CDR1 SQVTM and CDR2 ANQGSEA. V was pared by 4 bases and J by 1 base, with 12 bases between. The CDR3 is 14 amino acids. The CDR3 protein is CSVAGGLGTDTQYF. The CDR3, as DNA: TGCAGCGTTGCCGGCGGGCTGGGCACAGATACGCAGTATTTT.

The CDR3 here is CASSSGGQLAGETYEQYF. The CDR3 nucleotides are TGTGCCAGCAGCTCCGGGGGCCAACTAGCGGGGGAAACCTACGAGCAGTACTTC. J is TRBJ2-7 and V is TRBV11-2; 11 bases fit TRBD2. Germline CDR1 SGHAT, CDR2 FQNNGV. The J segment lost 2 bases and the V segment lost 4 bases, leaving 13 bases of the junction unmatched. CDR3 size: 18 residues.